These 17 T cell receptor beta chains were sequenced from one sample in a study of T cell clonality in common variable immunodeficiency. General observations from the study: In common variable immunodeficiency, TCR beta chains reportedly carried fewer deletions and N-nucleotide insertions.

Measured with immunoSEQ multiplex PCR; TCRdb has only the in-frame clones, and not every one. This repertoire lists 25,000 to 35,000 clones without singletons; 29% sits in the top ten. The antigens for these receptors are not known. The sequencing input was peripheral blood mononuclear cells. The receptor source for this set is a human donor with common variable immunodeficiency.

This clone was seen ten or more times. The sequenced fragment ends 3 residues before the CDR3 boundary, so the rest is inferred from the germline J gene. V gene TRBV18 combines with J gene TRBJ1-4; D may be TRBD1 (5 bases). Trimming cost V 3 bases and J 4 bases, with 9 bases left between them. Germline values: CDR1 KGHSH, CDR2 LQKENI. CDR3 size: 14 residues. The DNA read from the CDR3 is TGTGCCAGCTCACCGGGGGGGATTAATGAAAAA. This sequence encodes CASSPGGINEK. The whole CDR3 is CASSPGGINEKLFF.

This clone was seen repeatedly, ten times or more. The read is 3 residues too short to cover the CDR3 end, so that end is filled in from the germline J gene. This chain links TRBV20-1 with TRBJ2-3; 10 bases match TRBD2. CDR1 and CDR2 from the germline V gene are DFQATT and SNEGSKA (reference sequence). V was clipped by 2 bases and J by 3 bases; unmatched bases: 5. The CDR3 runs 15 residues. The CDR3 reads CSARRTSGRTDTQYF. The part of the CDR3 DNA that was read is TGCAGTGCTAGAAGGACTAGCGGACGGACAGATACG.

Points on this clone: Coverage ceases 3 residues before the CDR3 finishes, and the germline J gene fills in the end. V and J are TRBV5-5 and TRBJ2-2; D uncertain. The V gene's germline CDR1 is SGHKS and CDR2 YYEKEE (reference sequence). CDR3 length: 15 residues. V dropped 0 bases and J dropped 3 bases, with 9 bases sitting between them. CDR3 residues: CASSLARWDTGELFF. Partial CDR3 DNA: TGTGCCAGCAGCTTGGCGCGGTGGGACACCGGGGAG.

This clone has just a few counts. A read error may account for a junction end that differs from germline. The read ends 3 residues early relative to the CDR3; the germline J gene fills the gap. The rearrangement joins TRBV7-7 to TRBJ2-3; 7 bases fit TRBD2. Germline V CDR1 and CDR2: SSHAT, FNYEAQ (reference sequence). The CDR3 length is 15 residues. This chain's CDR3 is CASSLTSAGPDTQYF. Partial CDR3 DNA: TGTGCTAGCAGCTTAACTAGCGCCGGGCCAGATACG.

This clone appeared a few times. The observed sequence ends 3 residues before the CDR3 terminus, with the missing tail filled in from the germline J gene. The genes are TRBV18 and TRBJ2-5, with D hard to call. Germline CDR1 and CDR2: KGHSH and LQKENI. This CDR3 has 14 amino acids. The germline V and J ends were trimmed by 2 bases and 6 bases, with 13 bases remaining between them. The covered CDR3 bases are TGTGCCAGCTCACCAATGAATAGCAATCAGACC. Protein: CASSPMNSNQT. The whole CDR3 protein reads CASSPMNSNQTQYF.

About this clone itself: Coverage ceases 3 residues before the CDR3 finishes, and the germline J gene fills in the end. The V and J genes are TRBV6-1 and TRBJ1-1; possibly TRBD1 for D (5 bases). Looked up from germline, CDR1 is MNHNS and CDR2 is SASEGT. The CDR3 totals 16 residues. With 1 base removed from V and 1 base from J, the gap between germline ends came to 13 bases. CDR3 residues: CASSEVGAIWNTEAFF. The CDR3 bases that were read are TGTGCCAGCAGTGAAGTAGGGGCGATTTGGAACACTGAA.

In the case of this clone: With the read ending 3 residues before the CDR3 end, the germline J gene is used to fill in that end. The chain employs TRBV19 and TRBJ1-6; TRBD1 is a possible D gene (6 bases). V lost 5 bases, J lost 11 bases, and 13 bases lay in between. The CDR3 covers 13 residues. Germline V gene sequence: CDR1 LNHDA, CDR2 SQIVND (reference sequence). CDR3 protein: CASSQRTEAPLHF. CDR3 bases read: TGTGCCAGTAGTCAGAGGACAGAGGCACCC.

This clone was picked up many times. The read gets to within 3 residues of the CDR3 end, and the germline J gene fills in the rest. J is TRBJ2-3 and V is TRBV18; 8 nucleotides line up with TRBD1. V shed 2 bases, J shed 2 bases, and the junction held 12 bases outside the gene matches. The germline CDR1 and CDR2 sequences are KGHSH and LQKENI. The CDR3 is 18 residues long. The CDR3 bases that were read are TGTGCCAGCTCACCAGGGACAGGACACACATCCTACACAGATACG. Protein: CASSPGTGHTSYTDT. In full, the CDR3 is CASSPGTGHTSYTDTQYF.

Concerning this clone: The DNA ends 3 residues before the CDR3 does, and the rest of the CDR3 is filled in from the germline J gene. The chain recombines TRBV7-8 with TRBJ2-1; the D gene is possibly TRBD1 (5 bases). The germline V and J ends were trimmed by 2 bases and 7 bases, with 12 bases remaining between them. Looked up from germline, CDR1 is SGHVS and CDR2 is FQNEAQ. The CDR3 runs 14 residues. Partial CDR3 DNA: TGTGCCAGCAGCTTACTGCCTAGGGGTAATGAG. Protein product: CASSLLPRGNE. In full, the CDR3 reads CASSLLPRGNEQFF.

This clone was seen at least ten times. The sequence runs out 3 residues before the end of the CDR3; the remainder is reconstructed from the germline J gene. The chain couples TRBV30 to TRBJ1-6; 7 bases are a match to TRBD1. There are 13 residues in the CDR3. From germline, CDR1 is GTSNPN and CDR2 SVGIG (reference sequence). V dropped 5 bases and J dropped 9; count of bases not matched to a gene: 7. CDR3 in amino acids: CAWESQGFSPLHF. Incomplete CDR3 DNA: TGTGCCTGGGAATCACAGGGGTTTTCACCC.

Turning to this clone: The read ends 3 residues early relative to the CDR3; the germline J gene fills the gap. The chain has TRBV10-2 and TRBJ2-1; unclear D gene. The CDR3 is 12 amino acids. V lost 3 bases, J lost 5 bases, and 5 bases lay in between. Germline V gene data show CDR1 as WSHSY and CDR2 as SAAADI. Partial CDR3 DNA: TGCGCCAGCAGTGAATATCACAATGAG. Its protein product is CASSEYHNE. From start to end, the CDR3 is CASSEYHNEQFF.

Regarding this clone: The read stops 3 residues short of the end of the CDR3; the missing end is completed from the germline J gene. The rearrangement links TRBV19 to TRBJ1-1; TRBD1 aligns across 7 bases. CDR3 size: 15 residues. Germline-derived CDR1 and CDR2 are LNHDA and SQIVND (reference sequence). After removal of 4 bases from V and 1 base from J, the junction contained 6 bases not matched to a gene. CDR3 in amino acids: CASSTDRSANTEAFF. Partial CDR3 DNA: TGTGCCAGTAGTACGGACAGGTCGGCGAACACTGAA.

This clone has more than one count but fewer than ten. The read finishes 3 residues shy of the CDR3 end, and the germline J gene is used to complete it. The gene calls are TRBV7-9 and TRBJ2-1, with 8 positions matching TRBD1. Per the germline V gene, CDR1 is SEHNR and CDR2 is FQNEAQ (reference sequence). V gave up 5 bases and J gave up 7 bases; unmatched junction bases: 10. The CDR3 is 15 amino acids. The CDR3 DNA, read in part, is TGTGCCAGCAGCCCGAGCAGGGGGCTCTATAATGAG. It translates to CASSPSRGLYNE. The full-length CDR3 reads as CASSPSRGLYNEQFF.

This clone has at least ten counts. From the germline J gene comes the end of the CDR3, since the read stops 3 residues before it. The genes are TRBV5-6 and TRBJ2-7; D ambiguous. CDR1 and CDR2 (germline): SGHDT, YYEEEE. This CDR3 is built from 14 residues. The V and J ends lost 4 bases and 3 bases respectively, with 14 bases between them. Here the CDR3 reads CASSLLEVGYEQYF. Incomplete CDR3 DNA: TGTGCCAGCAGCCTCCTAGAGGTTGGCTACGAG.

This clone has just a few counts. CDR3 DNA, as far as it was read: TGTGCCAGTAGTATGGGGGGGGATTACAATGAG. It translates to CASSMGGDYNE. The whole CDR3 protein reads CASSMGGDYNEQFF. This chain connects TRBV19 to TRBJ2-1; 7 bases are a match to TRBD2. The read terminates 3 residues ahead of where the CDR3 ends, so the germline J gene completes it. Unmatched junction bases numbered 3, after V lost 3 bases and J lost 4 bases. CDR3 length: 14 amino acids. Per germline, CDR1 LNHDA and CDR2 SQIVND (reference sequence).

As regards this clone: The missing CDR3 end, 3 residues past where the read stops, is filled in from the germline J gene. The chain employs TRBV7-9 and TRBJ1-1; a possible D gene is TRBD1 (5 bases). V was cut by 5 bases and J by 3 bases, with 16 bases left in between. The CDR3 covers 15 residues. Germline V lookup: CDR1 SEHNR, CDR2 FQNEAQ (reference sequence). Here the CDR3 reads CASSHSGTADTEAFF. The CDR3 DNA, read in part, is TGTGCCAGCAGCCATTCCGGGACTGCGGACACTGAA.

CDR3 DNA (partial): TGTGCCAGCTCACTTGACATCTCTAACTATGGC. Translated, it gives CASSLDISNYG. The full CDR3 reads CASSLDISNYGYTF. J is TRBJ1-2 and V is TRBV18, with unresolved D. The CDR3 end falls 3 residues outside the read, so it is completed with the germline J gene. This CDR3 contains 14 residues. Trimming cost V 4 bases and J 0 bases, with 9 bases left between them. Per germline, CDR1 KGHSH and CDR2 LQKENI.